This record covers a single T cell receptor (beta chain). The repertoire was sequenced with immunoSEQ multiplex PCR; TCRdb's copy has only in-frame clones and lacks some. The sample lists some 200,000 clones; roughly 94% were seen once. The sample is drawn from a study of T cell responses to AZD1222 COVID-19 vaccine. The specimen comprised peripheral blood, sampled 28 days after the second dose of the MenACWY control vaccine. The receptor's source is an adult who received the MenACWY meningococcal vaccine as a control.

The CDR3 region is CASSLSRLSNGELFF. CDR3 sequence (DNA): TGTGCCAGCAGCTTAAGTCGACTTTCCAACGGGGAGCTGTTTTTT. The chain is built from TRBV5-5 and TRBJ2-2; D gene unclear. CDR3 length: 15 residues. Per germline, CDR1 SGHKS and CDR2 YYEKEE (reference sequence). V was trimmed by 2 bases and J by 7 bases, leaving 15 bases between them. The full variable domain, in which reference TRBV5-5 and TRBJ2-2 provide the parts outside the CDR3, is DAGVTQSPTHLIKTRGQQVTLRCSPISGHKSVSWYQQVLGQGPQFIFQYYEKEERGRGNFPDRFSARQFPNYSSELNVNALLLGDSALYLCASSLSRLSNGELFFGEGSRLTVL.